The rows below give T cell receptor beta chains drawn from one sample of a study of identical twins. Using its own MiXCR run on the 5' RACE reads, TCRdb lists one record per CDR3 protein. The table records just over 450,000 distinct CDR3 sequences, more than 13% of them present only once. The same data also contributed to another study, on yellow fever vaccine responses in identical twins.

The specimen sequenced was CD4+ T cells sorted from blood. The receptors shown here come from a young woman in good health. Both conserved end residues are part of each CDR3. The order of the fields is D gene, V gene, J gene, clone size, CDR3 protein, CDR3 DNA. The D gene is left open where the match is weak. Clone size appears in some rows only: once, few, many, or a class for an expanded clone.

D: NA; V: TRBV5-1; J: TRBJ2-3; size: few; CDR3: CASSRWIQGGVDTQYF; DNA: TGCGCCAGCAGCCGATGGATACAGGGCGGGGTAGATACGCAGTATTTT
D: TRBD2; V: TRBV7-2; J: TRBJ2-1; size: NA; CDR3: CASSKLAGSYNEQFF; DNA: TGTGCCAGCAGCAAACTAGCGGGATCCTACAATGAGCAGTTCTTC
D: NA; V: TRBV6-5; J: TRBJ2-5; size: NA; CDR3: CASSYSQTVQETQYF; DNA: TGTGCCAGCAGTTACTCCCAGACGGTTCAAGAGACCCAGTACTTC
D: TRBD1; V: TRBV10-1; J: TRBJ2-3; size: few; CDR3: CASSELQGAPDTQYF; DNA: TGCGCCAGCAGTGAATTGCAGGGGGCCCCAGATACGCAGTATTTT
D: NA; V: TRBV3-1; J: TRBJ2-7; size: NA; CDR3: CASSQFTGTYEQYF; DNA: TGTGCCAGCAGCCAATTTACTGGGACCTACGAGCAGTACTTC
D: NA; V: TRBV10-3; J: TRBJ2-3; size: NA; CDR3: CAISESDFLDTQYF; DNA: TGTGCCATCAGTGAGTCGGACTTTCTGGATACGCAGTATTTT
D: NA; V: TRBV7-2; J: TRBJ2-6; size: NA; CDR3: CASSLEGGAGANVLTF; DNA: TGTGCCAGCAGCTTAGAGGGGGGCGCTGGGGCCAACGTCCTGACTTTC
D: NA; V: TRBV29-1; J: TRBJ1-1; size: NA; CDR3: CSVDMGTEAFF; DNA: TGCAGCGTCGACATGGGAACTGAAGCTTTCTTT
D: NA; V: TRBV28; J: TRBJ2-1; size: few; CDR3: CASSFVGYSYNEQFF; DNA: TGTGCCAGCAGTTTTGTGGGCTACTCCTACAATGAGCAGTTCTTC
D: TRBD2; V: TRBV7-2; J: TRBJ2-3; size: NA; CDR3: CASSFRLAGSTDTQYF; DNA: TGTGCCAGCAGCTTTAGACTAGCGGGGAGCACAGATACGCAGTATTTT
D: NA; V: TRBV3-1; J: TRBJ2-7; size: few; CDR3: CASSPTPGTSLHEQYF; DNA: TGTGCCAGCAGCCCAACGCCCGGGACTTCTCTCCACGAGCAGTACTTC
D: TRBD2; V: TRBV20-1; J: TRBJ2-3; size: few; CDR3: CSAPSGGNTDTQYF; DNA: TGCAGTGCTCCGAGCGGGGGGAACACAGATACGCAGTATTTT
D: NA; V: TRBV5-1; J: TRBJ1-1; size: few; CDR3: CASSLEPGANEAFF; DNA: TGCGCCAGCAGCTTGGAACCGGGGGCAAATGAAGCTTTCTTT
D: TRBD2; V: TRBV10-3; J: TRBJ2-5; size: NA; CDR3: CAISVNSGGGQETQYF; DNA: TGTGCCATCAGTGTGAATAGCGGGGGGGGCCAAGAGACCCAGTACTTC
D: TRBD2; V: TRBV7-2; J: TRBJ2-1; size: NA; CDR3: CASSVTSAAYNEQFF; DNA: TGTGCCAGCAGCGTCACTAGCGCCGCCTACAATGAGCAGTTCTTC
D: NA; V: TRBV20-1; J: TRBJ2-7; size: NA; CDR3: CSASETAGNYEQYF; DNA: TGCAGTGCTAGTGAGACAGCGGGCAACTACGAGCAGTACTTC
D: NA; V: TRBV20-1; J: TRBJ2-7; size: NA; CDR3: CSARALSNYEQYF; DNA: TGCAGTGCTAGAGCTTTATCAAACTACGAGCAGTACTTC
D: NA; V: TRBV27; J: TRBJ2-7; size: NA; CDR3: CASSPGSTREQYF; DNA: TGTGCCAGCAGCCCCGGGTCGACCCGAGAGCAGTACTTC
D: NA; V: TRBV2; J: TRBJ2-7; size: few; CDR3: CASSERDEQYF; DNA: TGTGCCAGCAGTGAAAGGGACGAGCAGTACTTC
D: NA; V: TRBV30; J: TRBJ2-1; size: few; CDR3: CAWSPKGIDEQFF; DNA: TGTGCCTGGAGTCCAAAGGGAATTGATGAGCAGTTCTTC
D: TRBD2; V: TRBV7-2; J: TRBJ2-3; size: few; CDR3: CASSPSGRLGDTQYF; DNA: TGTGCCAGCAGCCCGAGCGGGAGGCTGGGAGATACGCAGTATTTT
D: TRBD1; V: TRBV6-1; J: TRBJ2-3; size: NA; CDR3: CASSEATGGITQYF; DNA: TGTGCCAGCAGTGAAGCAACAGGGGGCATTACGCAGTATTTT
D: TRBD2; V: TRBV5-1; J: TRBJ2-1; size: once; CDR3: CASSFTSGGPNEQFF; DNA: TGCGCCAGCAGCTTCACTAGCGGGGGGCCCAATGAGCAGTTCTTC
D: NA; V: TRBV6-5; J: TRBJ2-3; size: few; CDR3: CASSSGTAGYSTDTQYF; DNA: TGTGCCAGCAGTTCCGGGACTGCCGGATATAGCACAGATACGCAGTATTTT
D: TRBD2; V: TRBV12-3/TRBV12-4; J: TRBJ2-7; size: many; CDR3: CASSLGTSPTYEQYF; DNA: TGTGCCAGCAGTTTAGGGACTAGCCCAACCTACGAGCAGTACTTC
D: NA; V: TRBV6-1; J: TRBJ2-2; size: few; CDR3: CASSRAVGRGTGELFF; DNA: TGTGCCAGCAGTCGGGCTGTGGGGCGTGGGACCGGGGAGCTGTTTTTT
D: TRBD1; V: TRBV12-3/TRBV12-4; J: TRBJ2-5; size: few; CDR3: CASKPGTGGGETQYF; DNA: TGTGCCAGCAAGCCCGGGACAGGGGGTGGGGAGACCCAGTACTTC
D: NA; V: TRBV7-6; J: TRBJ2-7; size: once; CDR3: CSSSLAGQRYEQYF; DNA: TGTTCCAGCAGCTTAGCAGGACAGCGGTACGAGCAGTACTTC
D: TRBD2; V: TRBV28; J: TRBJ2-7; size: NA; CDR3: CASSLAKLAGSYEQYF; DNA: TGTGCCAGCAGCCTAGCGAAGCTAGCGGGGTCCTACGAGCAGTACTTC
D: NA; V: TRBV6-2/TRBV6-3; J: TRBJ2-3; size: NA; CDR3: CASRGSGLSGTQYF; DNA: TGTGCCAGCAGGGGGTCGGGTCTGAGCGGTACGCAGTATTTT
D: NA; V: TRBV12-1; J: TRBJ2-5; size: few; CDR3: CATGERGRETQYF; DNA: TGTGCCACCGGAGAGAGGGGCAGAGAGACCCAGTACTTC
D: TRBD2; V: TRBV6-5; J: TRBJ2-5; size: NA; CDR3: CASSYSPGLASETQYF; DNA: TGTGCCAGCAGTTACTCCCCGGGACTAGCCTCAGAGACCCAGTACTTC
D: TRBD1; V: TRBV12-3/TRBV12-4; J: TRBJ2-1; size: many; CDR3: CASSRQGNEQFF; DNA: TGTGCCAGCAGTCGACAGGGGAATGAGCAGTTCTTC
D: TRBD2; V: TRBV4-2; J: TRBJ2-7; size: NA; CDR3: CASSQGNSGVGEQYF; DNA: TGTGCCAGCAGCCAAGGGAATAGCGGGGTGGGCGAGCAGTACTTC
D: NA; V: TRBV21-1; J: TRBJ2-2; size: few; CDR3: CASSSPGPGHTGELFF; DNA: TGTGCCAGCAGCTCACCGGGCCCCGGACACACCGGGGAGCTGTTTTTT
D: NA; V: TRBV7-8; J: TRBJ2-7; size: NA; CDR3: CASSLAEYSYEQYF; DNA: TGTGCCAGCAGCTTAGCGGAGTACTCCTACGAGCAGTACTTC
D: TRBD1; V: TRBV4-2; J: TRBJ1-4; size: NA; CDR3: CASSQEGTGEEKLFF; DNA: TGTGCCAGCAGCCAAGAGGGGACAGGCGAGGAAAAACTGTTTTTT
D: NA; V: TRBV5-5; J: TRBJ2-5; size: NA; CDR3: CASSLGAKGNQETQYF; DNA: TGTGCCAGCAGCTTGGGGGCCAAGGGGAACCAAGAGACCCAGTACTTC
D: NA; V: TRBV6-1; J: TRBJ2-1; size: NA; CDR3: CASSERPLLRGNEQFF; DNA: TGTGCCAGCAGTGAAAGGCCACTCCTAAGGGGGAATGAGCAGTTCTTC
D: TRBD2; V: TRBV20-1; J: TRBJ2-1; size: NA; CDR3: CSELGLAGLNEQFF; DNA: TGCAGTGAGTTGGGACTAGCTGGATTAAATGAGCAGTTCTTC
D: TRBD2; V: TRBV5-1; J: TRBJ2-7; size: many; CDR3: CASSRQGTSGSYEQYF; DNA: TGCGCCAGCAGCCGCCAAGGGACTAGCGGGAGCTACGAGCAGTACTTC
D: TRBD1; V: TRBV18; J: TRBJ1-4; size: few; CDR3: CASSPTQGAANEKLFF; DNA: TGTGCCAGCTCACCAACCCAGGGGGCGGCTAATGAAAAACTGTTTTTT
D: NA; V: TRBV5-1; J: TRBJ2-7; size: NA; CDR3: CASSLISGHEQYF; DNA: TGCGCCAGCAGCTTGATTAGTGGCCACGAGCAGTACTTC
D: TRBD2; V: TRBV7-7; J: TRBJ2-2; size: NA; CDR3: CASSLVPGLAGVTGELFF; DNA: TGTGCTAGCAGCTTAGTACCGGGACTAGCGGGAGTCACCGGGGAGCTGTTTTTT
D: NA; V: TRBV20-1; J: TRBJ2-1; size: NA; CDR3: CSASGENNEQFF; DNA: TGCAGTGCTAGCGGGGAGAACAATGAGCAGTTCTTC
D: NA; V: TRBV12-3/TRBV12-4; J: TRBJ2-7; size: many; CDR3: CASNGGNSYEQYF; DNA: TGTGCCAGCAATGGGGGGAACTCCTACGAGCAGTACTTC
D: TRBD1; V: TRBV11-2; J: TRBJ2-7; size: NA; CDR3: CASSLQGVQYEQYF; DNA: TGTGCCAGCAGCCTTCAGGGGGTCCAGTACGAGCAGTACTTC
D: NA; V: TRBV10-3; J: TRBJ2-6; size: few; CDR3: CAISESRAGANVLTF; DNA: TGTGCCATCAGTGAGTCAAGGGCCGGGGCCAACGTCCTGACTTTC
D: NA; V: TRBV28; J: TRBJ2-3; size: few; CDR3: CASQQGWRDTQYF; DNA: TGTGCCAGCCAACAGGGTTGGAGAGATACGCAGTATTTT
D: TRBD2; V: TRBV20-1; J: TRBJ2-7; size: NA; CDR3: CSARSRTSSSYEQYF; DNA: TGCAGTGCTAGGTCCCGGACTAGCAGCTCCTACGAGCAGTACTTC
D: NA; V: TRBV27; J: TRBJ2-7; size: few; CDR3: CASSLTGFGVSSYEQYF; DNA: TGTGCCAGCAGTTTAACCGGGTTCGGGGTGAGCTCCTACGAGCAGTACTTC
D: NA; V: TRBV6-1; J: TRBJ2-5; size: NA; CDR3: CASSRSLRTAQGETQYF; DNA: TGTGCCAGCAGTCGCAGCCTGAGGACAGCCCAGGGAGAGACCCAGTACTTC
D: NA; V: TRBV18; J: TRBJ1-1; size: NA; CDR3: CASSDAGTGYTEAFF; DNA: TGTGCCAGCTCCGATGCGGGGACCGGGTACACTGAAGCTTTCTTT
D: NA; V: TRBV4-2; J: TRBJ2-3; size: NA; CDR3: CASSHNRGSGTDTQYF; DNA: TGTGCCAGCAGCCATAACAGGGGTAGCGGGACAGATACGCAGTATTTT